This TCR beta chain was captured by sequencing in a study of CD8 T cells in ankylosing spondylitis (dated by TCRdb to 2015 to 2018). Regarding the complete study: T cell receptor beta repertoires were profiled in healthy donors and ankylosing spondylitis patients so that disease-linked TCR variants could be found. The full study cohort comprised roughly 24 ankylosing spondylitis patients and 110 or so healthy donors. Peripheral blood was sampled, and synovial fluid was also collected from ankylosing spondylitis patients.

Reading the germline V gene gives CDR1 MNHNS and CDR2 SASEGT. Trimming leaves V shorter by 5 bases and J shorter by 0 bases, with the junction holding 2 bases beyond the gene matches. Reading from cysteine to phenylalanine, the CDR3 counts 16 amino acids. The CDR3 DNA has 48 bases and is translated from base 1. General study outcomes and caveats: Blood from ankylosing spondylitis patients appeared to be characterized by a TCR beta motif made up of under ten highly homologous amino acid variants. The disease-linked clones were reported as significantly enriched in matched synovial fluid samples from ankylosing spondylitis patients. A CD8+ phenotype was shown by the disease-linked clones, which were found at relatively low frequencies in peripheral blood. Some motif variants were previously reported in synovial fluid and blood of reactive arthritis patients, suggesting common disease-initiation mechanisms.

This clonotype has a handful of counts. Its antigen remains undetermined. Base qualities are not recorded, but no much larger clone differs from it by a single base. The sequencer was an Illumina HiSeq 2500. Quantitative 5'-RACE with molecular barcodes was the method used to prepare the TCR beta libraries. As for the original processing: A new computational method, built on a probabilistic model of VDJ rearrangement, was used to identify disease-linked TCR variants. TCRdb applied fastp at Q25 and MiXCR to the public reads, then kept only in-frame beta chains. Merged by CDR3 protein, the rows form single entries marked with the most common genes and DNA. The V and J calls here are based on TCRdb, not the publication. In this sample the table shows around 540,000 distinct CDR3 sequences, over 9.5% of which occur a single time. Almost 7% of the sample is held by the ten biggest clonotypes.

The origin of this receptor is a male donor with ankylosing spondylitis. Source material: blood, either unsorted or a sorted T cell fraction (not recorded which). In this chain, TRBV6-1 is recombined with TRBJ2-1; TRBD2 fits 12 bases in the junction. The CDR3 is CASSQTSGSSYNEQFF. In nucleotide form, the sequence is TGTGCCAGCAGTCAGACTAGCGGGAGCTCCTACAATGAGCAGTTCTTC.